The sequence of this TCR beta chain was determined in a study of T cell responses to AZD1222 COVID-19 vaccine. This clone came up a few times. Its antigen is unknown. After removal of 5 bases from V and 0 bases from J, the junction contained 14 bases not matched to a gene. The CDR3 contains 19 residues. The germline gives CDR1 SEHNR, CDR2 FQNEAQ (reference sequence). Study outcomes and limitations: Females outnumbered males among donors, who were mostly white British; clonal diversity was possibly underestimated.

Clones were read by immunoSEQ multiplex PCR, and TCRdb kept only the in-frame ones, dropping some. The table includes more than 150,000 clones, 75% to 90% detected once. This clonotype originated in an adult in good health. The sample was peripheral blood, taken on day 0 of AZD1222 vaccination. J is TRBJ2-1 and V is TRBV7-9, with 9 bases identical to TRBD2. The CDR3 nucleotides are TGTGCCAGCAGCCCAGCCATCCTGACTAGCGGAAGCTCCTACAATGAGCAGTTCTTC. Residues: CASSPAILTSGSSYNEQFF.